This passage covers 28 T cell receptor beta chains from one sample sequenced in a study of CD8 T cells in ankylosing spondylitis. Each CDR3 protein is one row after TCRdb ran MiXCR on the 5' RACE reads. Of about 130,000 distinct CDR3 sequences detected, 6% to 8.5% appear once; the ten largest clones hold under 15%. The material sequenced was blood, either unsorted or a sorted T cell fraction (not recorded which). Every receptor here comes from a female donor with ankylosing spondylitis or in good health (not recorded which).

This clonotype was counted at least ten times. The CDR3 region is CASSPGLMNTEAFF. In DNA form, the CDR3 reads TGCGCCAGCAGCCCGGGACTCATGAACACTGAAGCTTTCTTT. The chain couples TRBV5-1 to TRBJ1-1, with D possibly being TRBD1 (5 bases). The V end lost 4 bases, the J end lost 0 bases, and 10 bases lay between the germline ends. This CDR3 region has 14 residues. The germline V gene has CDR1 SGHRS and CDR2 YFSETQ.

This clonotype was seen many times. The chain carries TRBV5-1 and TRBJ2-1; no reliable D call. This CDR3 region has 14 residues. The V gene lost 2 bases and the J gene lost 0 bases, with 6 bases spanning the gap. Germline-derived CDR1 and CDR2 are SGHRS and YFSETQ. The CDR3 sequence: CASSFRDSYNEQFF. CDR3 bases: TGCGCCAGCAGCTTTAGGGACTCCTACAATGAGCAGTTCTTC.

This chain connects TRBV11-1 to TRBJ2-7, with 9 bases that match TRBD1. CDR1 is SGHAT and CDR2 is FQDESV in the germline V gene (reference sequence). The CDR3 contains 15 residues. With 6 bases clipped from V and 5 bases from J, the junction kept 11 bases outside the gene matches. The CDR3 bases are TGTGCCAGCAGTCATCCGGGACAGGGTCTCGACGAGCAGTACTTC. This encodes CASSHPGQGLDEQYF.

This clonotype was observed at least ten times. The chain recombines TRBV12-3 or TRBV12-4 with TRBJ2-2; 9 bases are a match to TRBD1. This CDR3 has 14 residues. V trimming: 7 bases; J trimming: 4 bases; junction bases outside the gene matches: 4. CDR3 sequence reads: CASTLGQGTGELFF. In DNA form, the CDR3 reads TGTGCCAGCACCTTGGGACAGGGCACCGGGGAGCTGTTTTTT.

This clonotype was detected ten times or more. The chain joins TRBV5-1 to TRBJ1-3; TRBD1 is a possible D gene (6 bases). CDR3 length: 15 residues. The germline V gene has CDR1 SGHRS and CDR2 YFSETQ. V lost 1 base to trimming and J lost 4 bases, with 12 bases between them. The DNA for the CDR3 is TGCGCCAGCAGCTTGATCCCAGGGGCCGGAAACACCATATATTTT. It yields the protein CASSLIPGAGNTIYF.

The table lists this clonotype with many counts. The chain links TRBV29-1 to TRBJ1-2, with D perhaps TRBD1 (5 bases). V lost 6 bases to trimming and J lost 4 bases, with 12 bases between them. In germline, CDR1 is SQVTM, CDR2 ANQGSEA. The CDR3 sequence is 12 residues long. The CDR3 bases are TGCAGCGTCCAAGACAGTTTCTATGGCTACACCTTC. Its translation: CSVQDSFYGYTF.

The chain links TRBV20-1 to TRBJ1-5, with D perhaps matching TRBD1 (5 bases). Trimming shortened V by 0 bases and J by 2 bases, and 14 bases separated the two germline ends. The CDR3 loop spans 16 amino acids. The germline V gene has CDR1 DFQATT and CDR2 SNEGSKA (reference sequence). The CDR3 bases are TGCAGTGCTAGAGACCACTCAGGGATAGGCAATCAGCCCCAGCATTTT. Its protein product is CSARDHSGIGNQPQHF.

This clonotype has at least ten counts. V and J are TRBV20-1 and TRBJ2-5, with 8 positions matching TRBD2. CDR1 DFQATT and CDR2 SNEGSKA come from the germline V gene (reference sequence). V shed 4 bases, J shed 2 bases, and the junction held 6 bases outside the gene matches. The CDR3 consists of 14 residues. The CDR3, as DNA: TGCAGTGCTAACCTCCTAGCGGGTCAAGAGACCCAGTACTTC. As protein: CSANLLAGQETQYF.

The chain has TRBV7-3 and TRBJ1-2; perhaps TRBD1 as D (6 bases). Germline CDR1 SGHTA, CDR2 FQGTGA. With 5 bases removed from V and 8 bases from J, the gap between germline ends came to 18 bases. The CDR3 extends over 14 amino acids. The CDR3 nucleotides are TGTGCCAGCAGCCCAGATGGACAGCCCTGGGGCTACACCTTC. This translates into CASSPDGQPWGYTF.

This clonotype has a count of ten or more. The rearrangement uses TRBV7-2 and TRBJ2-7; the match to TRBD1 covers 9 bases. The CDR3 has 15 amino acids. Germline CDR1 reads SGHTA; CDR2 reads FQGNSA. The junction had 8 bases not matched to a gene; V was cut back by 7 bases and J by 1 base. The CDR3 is CASTPTGGFSYEQYF. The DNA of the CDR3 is TGTGCCAGCACCCCGACAGGGGGTTTTTCCTACGAGCAGTACTTC.

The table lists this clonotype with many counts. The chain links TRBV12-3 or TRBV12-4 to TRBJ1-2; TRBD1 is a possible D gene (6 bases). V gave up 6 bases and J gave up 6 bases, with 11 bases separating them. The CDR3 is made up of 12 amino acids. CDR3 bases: TGTGCCAGCAGGTTCGGACAGAATGGCTACACCTTC. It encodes CASRFGQNGYTF.

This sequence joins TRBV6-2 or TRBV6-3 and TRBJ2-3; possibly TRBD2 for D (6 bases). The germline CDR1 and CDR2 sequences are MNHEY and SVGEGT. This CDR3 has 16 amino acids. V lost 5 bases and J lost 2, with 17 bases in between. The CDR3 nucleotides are TGTGCCAGCAGTCGAGCCGGGACTCGGGCCACAGATACGCAGTATTTT. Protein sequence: CASSRAGTRATDTQYF.

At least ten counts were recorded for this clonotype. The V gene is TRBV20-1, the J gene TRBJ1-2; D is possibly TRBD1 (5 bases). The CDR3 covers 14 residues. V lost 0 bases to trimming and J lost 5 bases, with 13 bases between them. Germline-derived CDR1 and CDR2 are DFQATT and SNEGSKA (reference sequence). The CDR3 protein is CSARDRVGLYGYTF. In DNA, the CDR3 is TGCAGTGCTAGAGACAGGGTCGGTCTGTATGGCTACACCTTC.

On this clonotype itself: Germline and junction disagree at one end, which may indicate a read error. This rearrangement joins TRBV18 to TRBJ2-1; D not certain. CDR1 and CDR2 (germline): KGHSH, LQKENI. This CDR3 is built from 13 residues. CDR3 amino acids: CVSSLGVYNEQFF. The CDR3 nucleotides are TGTGTCAGCTCCCTGGGCGTCTACAATGAGCAGTTCTTC. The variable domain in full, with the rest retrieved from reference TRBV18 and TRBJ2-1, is NAGVMQNPRHLVRRRGQEARLRCSPMKGHSHVYWYRQLPEEGLKFMVYLQKENIIDESGMPKERFSAEFPKEGPSILRIQQVVRGDSAAYFCVSSLGVYNEQFFGPGTRLTVL.

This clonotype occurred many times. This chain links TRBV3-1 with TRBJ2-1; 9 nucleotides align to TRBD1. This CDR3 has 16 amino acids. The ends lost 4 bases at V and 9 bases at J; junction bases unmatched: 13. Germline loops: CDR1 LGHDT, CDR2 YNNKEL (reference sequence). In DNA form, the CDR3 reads TGTGCCAGCAGCCCCAGCCGGGGACAGGGTTTTGGTGAGCAGTTCTTC. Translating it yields CASSPSRGQGFGEQFF.

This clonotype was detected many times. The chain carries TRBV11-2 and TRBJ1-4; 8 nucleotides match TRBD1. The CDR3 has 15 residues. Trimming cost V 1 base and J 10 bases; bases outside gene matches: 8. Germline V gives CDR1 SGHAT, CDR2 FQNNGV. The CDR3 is CASSLGTGRLGKLFF. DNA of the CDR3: TGTGCCAGCAGCTTAGGGACAGGGAGATTGGGAAAACTGTTTTTT.

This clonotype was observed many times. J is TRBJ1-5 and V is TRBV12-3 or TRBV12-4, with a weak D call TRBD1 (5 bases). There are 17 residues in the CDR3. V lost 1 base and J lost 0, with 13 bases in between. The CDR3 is CASSLDGGAYSNQPQHF. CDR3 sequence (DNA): TGTGCCAGCAGTTTAGATGGGGGTGCTTATAGCAATCAGCCCCAGCATTTT.

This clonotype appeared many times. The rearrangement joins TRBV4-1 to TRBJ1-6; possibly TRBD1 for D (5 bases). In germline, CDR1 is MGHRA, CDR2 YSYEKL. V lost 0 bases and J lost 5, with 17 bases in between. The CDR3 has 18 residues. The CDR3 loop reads CASSQERPGKFDNSPLHF. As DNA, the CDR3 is TGCGCCAGCAGCCAAGAACGACCAGGGAAGTTCGATAATTCACCCCTCCACTTT.

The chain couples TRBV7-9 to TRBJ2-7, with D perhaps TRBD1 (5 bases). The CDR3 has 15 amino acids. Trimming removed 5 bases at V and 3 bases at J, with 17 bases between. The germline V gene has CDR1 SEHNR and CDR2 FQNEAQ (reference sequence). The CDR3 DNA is TGTGCCAGCAGCCTTAACGCGGCAGGGAACTACGAGCAGTACTTC. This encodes CASSLNAAGNYEQYF.

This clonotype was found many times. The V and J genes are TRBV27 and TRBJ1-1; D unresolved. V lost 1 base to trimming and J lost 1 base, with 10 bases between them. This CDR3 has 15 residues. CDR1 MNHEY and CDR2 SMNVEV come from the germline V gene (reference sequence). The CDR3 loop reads CASSLYLGGNTEAFF. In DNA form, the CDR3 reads TGTGCCAGCAGTTTATACCTGGGAGGGAACACTGAAGCTTTCTTT.

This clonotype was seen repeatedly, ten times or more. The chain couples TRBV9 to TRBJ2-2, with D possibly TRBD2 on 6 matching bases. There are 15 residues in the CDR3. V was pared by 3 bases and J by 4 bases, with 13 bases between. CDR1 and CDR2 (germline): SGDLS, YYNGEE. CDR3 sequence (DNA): TGTGCCAGCAGCGGTCTTGGGGGGACCACCGGGGAGCTGTTTTTT. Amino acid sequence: CASSGLGGTTGELFF.

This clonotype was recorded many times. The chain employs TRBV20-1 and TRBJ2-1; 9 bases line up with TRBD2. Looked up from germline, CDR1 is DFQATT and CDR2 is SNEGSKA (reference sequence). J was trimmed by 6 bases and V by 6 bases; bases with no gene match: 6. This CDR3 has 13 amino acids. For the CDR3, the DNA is TGCAGTGCAACGGGACTAGCACCCAATGAGCAGTTCTTC. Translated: CSATGLAPNEQFF.

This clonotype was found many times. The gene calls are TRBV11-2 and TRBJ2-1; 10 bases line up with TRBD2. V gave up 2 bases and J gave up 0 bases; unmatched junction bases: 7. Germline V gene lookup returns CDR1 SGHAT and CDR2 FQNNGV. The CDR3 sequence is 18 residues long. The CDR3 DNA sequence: TGTGCCAGCAGCTTAATCCTAGCGGGGGTCAGCTCCTACAATGAGCAGTTCTTC. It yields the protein CASSLILAGVSSYNEQFF.

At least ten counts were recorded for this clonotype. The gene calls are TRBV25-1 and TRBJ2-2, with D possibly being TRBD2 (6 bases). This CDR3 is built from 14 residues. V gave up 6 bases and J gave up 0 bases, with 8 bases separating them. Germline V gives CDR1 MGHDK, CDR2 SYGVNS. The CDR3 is CASRGGANTGELFF. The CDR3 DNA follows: TGTGCCAGCAGAGGCGGGGCGAACACCGGGGAGCTGTTTTTT.

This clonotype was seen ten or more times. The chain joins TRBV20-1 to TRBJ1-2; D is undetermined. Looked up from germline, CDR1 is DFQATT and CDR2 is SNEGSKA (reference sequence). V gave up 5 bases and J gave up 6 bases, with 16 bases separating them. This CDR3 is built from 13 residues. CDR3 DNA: TGCAGTGCTCTTCAGTATGCCGCCGATGGCTACACCTTC. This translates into CSALQYAADGYTF.

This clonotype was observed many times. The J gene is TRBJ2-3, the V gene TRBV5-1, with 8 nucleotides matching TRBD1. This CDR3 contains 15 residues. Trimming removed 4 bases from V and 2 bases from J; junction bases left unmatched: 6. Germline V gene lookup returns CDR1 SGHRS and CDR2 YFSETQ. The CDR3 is CASSLDRGPTDTQYF. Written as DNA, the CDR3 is TGCGCCAGCAGCCTCGACAGGGGACCCACAGATACGCAGTATTTT.

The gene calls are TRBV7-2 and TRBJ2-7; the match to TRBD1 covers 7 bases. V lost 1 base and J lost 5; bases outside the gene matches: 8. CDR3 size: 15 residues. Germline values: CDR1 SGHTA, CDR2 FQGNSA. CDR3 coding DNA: TGTGCCAGCAGCTTAGGACAGGGTAGCATCAACGAGCAGTACTTC. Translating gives CASSLGQGSINEQYF.

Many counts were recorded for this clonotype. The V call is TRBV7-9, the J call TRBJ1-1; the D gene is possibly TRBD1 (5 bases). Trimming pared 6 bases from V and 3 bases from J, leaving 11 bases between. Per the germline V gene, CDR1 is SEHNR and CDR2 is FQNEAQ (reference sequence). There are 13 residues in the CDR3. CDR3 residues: CASSYTGYTEAFF. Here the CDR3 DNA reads TGTGCCAGCAGTTACACAGGTTACACTGAAGCTTTCTTT. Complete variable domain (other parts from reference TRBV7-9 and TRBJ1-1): DTGVSQNPRHKITKRGQNVTFRCDPISEHNRLYWYRQTLGQGPEFLTYFQNEAQLEKSRLLSDRFSAERPKGSFSTLEIQRTEQGDSAMYLCASSYTGYTEAFFGQGTRLTVV.